One and the same sample provided the 2 T cell receptor beta chains below, sequenced in a study of CD8+ T cells in alopecia areata. cDNA prepared by RNA extraction and subsequent reverse transcription served as the template for sequencing. Generated by immunoSEQ multiplex PCR, the TCRdb table keeps only in-frame clones and is missing some. The data hold roughly 150,000 clones, with roughly 64% observed a single time. The specimen comprised CD4+ T cells sorted from blood, sampled at week 0. The receptors were sampled from a human donor with alopecia areata.

The rearrangement joins TRBV7-2 to TRBJ2-3; no reliable D call. V was clipped by 1 base and J by 2 bases, with 10 bases between them. The CDR3 contains 15 residues. The V gene's germline CDR1 is SGHTA and CDR2 FQGNSA. In DNA, the CDR3 is TGTGCCAGCAGCTTAGTTGGGCAGTCCACAGATACGCAGTATTTT. Its protein product is CASSLVGQSTDTQYF.

The rearrangement links TRBV30 to TRBJ1-2, with D perhaps TRBD1 (5 bases). Germline assignment: CDR1 GTSNPN and CDR2 SVGIG (reference sequence). The CDR3 is made up of 13 amino acids. Trimming cost V 3 bases and J 10 bases, with 18 bases left between them. The CDR3: CAWSPGGVEDYTF. The CDR3 DNA follows: TGTGCCTGGAGCCCGGGGGGGGTGGAGGACTACACCTTC.